This TCR beta chain appears in the sequencing data of a study of OX40 agonist ivuxolimab in advanced cancers. Overall study: Patients in dose escalation had liver, melanoma, kidney or head and neck cancers. From roughly 20 to 79 years was the age range, with a mean of 60 years, and nearly 85% were male. Whole-study results and caveats: Both CD4+ and CD8+ T cell populations in blood had undergone clonal expansion by week 6 at 0.1 to 3.0 mg/kg.

If patients had autoimmune disease history or systemic immunosuppression, they were excluded. The data were produced by immunoSEQ multiplex PCR, yet TCRdb's version contains in-frame clones alone and is incomplete. The profile shows roughly 58,000 clones, around four fifths of them singletons. Germline V gene sequence: CDR1 MGHDK, CDR2 SYGVNS. The CDR3 runs to 16 residues. V lost 6 bases to trimming and J lost 0 bases; unmatched junction nucleotides: 7. Comment on this clone: Its antigen is currently unknown.

The V and J genes are TRBV25-1 and TRBJ2-7, with TRBD2 matching over 11 bases. This TCR was sampled from an adult with an advanced solid tumor such as melanoma, head and neck, liver or kidney cancer. The sequencing here drew on CD4+ or CD8+ T cells sorted from blood, taken in a trial of the OX40 agonist ivuxolimab. The CDR3 loop is CASSTSSGGPSYEQYF. For the CDR3, the DNA is TGTGCCAGCAGCACTTCTAGCGGGGGGCCCTCCTACGAGCAGTACTTC.